The 9 T cell receptor beta chains given below trace back to one sample, sequenced in a study of cytomegalovirus exposure and HLA in healthy donors. PCR involved 60 Vbeta and 13 Jbeta primers. Data came from immunoSEQ multiplex PCR; TCRdb stores just in-frame clones and leaves some out. The table records a few hundred thousand clones, roughly 79% of them present only once. Source material: PBMCs. All receptors derive from a woman in her thirties or forties in good health and CMV-seronegative.

This rearrangement joins TRBV7-6 to TRBJ1-2, with D perhaps matching TRBD1 (6 bases). The length of the CDR3 is 13 residues. Per germline, CDR1 SGHVS and CDR2 FNYEAQ. V was clipped by 5 bases and J by 4 bases, with 11 bases between them. The CDR3 region has the DNA TGTGCCAGCAGCCCAGGGGAACCCTATGGCTACACCTTC. Its translation is CASSPGEPYGYTF.

The J gene is TRBJ2-7, the V gene TRBV19; D perhaps matches TRBD2 (6 bases). The germline V gene has CDR1 LNHDA and CDR2 SQIVND (reference sequence). This CDR3 comprises 15 residues. V lost 7 bases, J lost 4 bases, and 20 bases lay in between. CDR3 in amino acids: CASTPSGGYHYEQYF. For the CDR3, the DNA is TGTGCCAGTACCCCAAGTGGGGGGTATCATTACGAGCAGTACTTC.

CDR3 DNA sequence: TGTGCCAGCAGCGTAGCCGGCGGGGGGGCCGTAGATGAGCAGTTCTTC. Translation gives CASSVAGGGAVDEQFF. The rearrangement joins TRBV9 to TRBJ2-1, with TRBD2 identical over 9 bases. The CDR3 loop spans 16 amino acids. CDR1 is SGDLS, CDR2 YYNGEE, per germline. Unmatched junction bases numbered 9, after V lost 0 bases and J lost 8 bases.

The V gene is TRBV29-1, the J gene TRBJ2-5; D ambiguous. CDR3 length: 12 residues. Trimming shortened V by 6 bases and J by 2 bases, and 10 bases separated the two germline ends. CDR1 and CDR2 (germline): SQVTM, ANQGSEA. The CDR3: CSVLLPQETQYF. The CDR3 DNA follows: TGCAGCGTCCTTCTCCCTCAAGAGACCCAGTACTTC.

This clone was seen more than once but under ten times. The CDR3 coding sequence is TGTGCCAGCAGCTTAGTCGAGACTAGCGGGGGGATAGATACGCAGTATTTT. Protein: CASSLVETSGGIDTQYF. V is TRBV7-2 and J is TRBJ2-3, with 13 bases fitting TRBD2. Looked up from germline, CDR1 is SGHTA and CDR2 is FQGNSA. The V and J ends lost 1 base and 5 bases, in that order; junction bases with no gene match: 6. The CDR3 sequence is 17 residues long.

This rearrangement joins TRBV11-2 to TRBJ2-3, with 7 bases fitting TRBD1. This CDR3 region has 16 residues. The V gene's germline CDR1 is SGHAT and CDR2 FQNNGV. After removal of 3 bases from V and 3 bases from J, the junction contained 9 bases not matched to a gene. The DNA for the CDR3 is TGTGCCAGCAGCTTCCTCAGGGGGAAGGTAACAGATACGCAGTATTTT. The encoded protein is CASSFLRGKVTDTQYF.

The chain uses TRBV30 and TRBJ2-5; D uncertain. Trimming left V 0 bases short and J 5 bases short, with 7 bases between. The germline V gene has CDR1 GTSNPN and CDR2 SVGIG (reference sequence). The CDR3 runs to 12 residues. CDR3 sequence reads: CAWSVAGETQYF. In DNA form, the CDR3 reads TGTGCCTGGAGTGTAGCAGGCGAGACCCAGTACTTC.

This chain links TRBV30 with TRBJ2-7, with unresolved D. V lost 0 bases to trimming and J lost 5 bases, with 5 bases between them. The CDR3 is 11 amino acids. Germline V gene sequence: CDR1 GTSNPN, CDR2 SVGIG (reference sequence). The CDR3 is CAWSVLNEQYF. Here the CDR3 DNA reads TGTGCCTGGAGTGTATTAAACGAGCAGTACTTC.

The chain uses TRBV9 and TRBJ2-3; D is possibly TRBD2 (6 bases). CDR3 length: 20 amino acids. Germline CDR1 and CDR2: SGDLS and YYNGEE. V dropped 3 bases and J dropped 1 base, with 27 bases sitting between them. CDR3 bases: TGTGCCAGCAGCGCCCTACACCGGGACTCCTTCCCCTTCGGCACAGATACGCAGTATTTT. The encoded protein is CASSALHRDSFPFGTDTQYF.